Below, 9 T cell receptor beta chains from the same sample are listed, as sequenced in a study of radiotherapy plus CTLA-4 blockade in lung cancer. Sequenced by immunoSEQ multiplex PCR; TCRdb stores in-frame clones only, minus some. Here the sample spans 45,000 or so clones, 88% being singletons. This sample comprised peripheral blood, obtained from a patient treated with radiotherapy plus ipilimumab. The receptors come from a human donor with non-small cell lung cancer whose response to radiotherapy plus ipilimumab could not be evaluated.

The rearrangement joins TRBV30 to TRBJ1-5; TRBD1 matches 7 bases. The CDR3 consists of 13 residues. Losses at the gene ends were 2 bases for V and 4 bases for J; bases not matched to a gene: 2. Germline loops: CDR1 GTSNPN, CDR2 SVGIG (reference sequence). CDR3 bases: TGTGCCTGGAGTAGACAGGGAAATCAGCCCCAGCATTTT. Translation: CAWSRQGNQPQHF. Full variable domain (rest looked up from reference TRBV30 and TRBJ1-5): SQTIHQWPATLVQPVGSPLSLECTVEGTSNPNLYWYRQAAGRGLQLLFYSVGIGQISSEVPQNLSASRPQDRQFILSSKKLLLSDSGFYLCAWSRQGNQPQHFGDGTRLSIL.

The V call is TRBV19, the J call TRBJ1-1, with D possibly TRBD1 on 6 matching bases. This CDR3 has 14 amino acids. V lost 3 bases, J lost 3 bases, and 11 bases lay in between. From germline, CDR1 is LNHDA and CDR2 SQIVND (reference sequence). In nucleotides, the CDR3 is TGTGCCAGTAGTATGGCAGGGGATGACACTGAAGCTTTCTTT. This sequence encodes CASSMAGDDTEAFF.

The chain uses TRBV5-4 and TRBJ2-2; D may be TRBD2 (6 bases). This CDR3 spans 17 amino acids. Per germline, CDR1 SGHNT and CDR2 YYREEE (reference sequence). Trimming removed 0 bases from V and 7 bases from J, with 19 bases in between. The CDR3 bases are TGTGCCAGCAGCTTGGGGGTCTCCCGGGAGCTGGGCGGGGAGCTGTTTTTT. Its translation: CASSLGVSRELGGELFF.

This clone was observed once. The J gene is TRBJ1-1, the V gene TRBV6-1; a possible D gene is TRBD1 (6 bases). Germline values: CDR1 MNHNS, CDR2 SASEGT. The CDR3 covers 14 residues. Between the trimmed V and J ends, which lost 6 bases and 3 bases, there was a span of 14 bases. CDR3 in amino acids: CASREVQGYTEAFF. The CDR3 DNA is TGTGCCAGCAGAGAGGTTCAGGGGTACACTGAAGCTTTCTTT.

The CDR3 region is CASSPTWTGDYGYTF. The CDR3 DNA reads TGTGCCAGCAGTCCCACTTGGACAGGGGACTATGGCTACACCTTC. The chain uses TRBV27 and TRBJ1-2; 9 bases line up with TRBD1. Germline CDR1 reads MNHEY; CDR2 reads SMNVEV (reference sequence). CDR3 length: 15 amino acids. V lost 5 bases, J lost 3 bases, and 7 bases stayed unmatched.

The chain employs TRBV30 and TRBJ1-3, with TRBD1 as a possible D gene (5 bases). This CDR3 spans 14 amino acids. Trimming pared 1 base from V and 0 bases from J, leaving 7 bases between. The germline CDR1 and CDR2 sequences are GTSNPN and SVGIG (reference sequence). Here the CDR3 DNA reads TGTGCCTGGAGTGCAGGGTACTCTGGAAACACCATATATTTT. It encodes CAWSAGYSGNTIYF.

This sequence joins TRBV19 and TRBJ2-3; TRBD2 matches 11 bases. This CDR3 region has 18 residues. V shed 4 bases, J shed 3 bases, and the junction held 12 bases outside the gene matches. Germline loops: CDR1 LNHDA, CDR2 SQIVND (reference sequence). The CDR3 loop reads CASSSGAIAGGRTDTQYF. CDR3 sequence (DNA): TGTGCCAGTAGTAGCGGAGCGATAGCGGGGGGGCGAACAGATACGCAGTATTTT.

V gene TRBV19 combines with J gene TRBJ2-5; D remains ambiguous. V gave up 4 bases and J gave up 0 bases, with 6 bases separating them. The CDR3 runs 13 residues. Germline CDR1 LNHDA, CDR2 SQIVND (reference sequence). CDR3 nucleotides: TGTGCCAGTAGTACTCGGGACCAAGAGACCCAGTACTTC. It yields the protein CASSTRDQETQYF. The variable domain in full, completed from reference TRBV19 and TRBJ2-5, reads DGGITQSPKYLFRKEGQNVTLSCEQNLNHDAMYWYRQDPGQGLRLIYYSQIVNDFQKGDIAEGYSVSREKKESFPLTVTSAQKNPTAFYLCASSTRDQETQYFGPGTRLLVL.

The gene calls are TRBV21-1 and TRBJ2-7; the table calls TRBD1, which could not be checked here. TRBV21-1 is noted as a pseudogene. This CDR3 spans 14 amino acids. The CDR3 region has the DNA TGTGCCAGCAGCATAAACAGAGTTTCCTACGAGCAGTACTTC. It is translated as CASSINRVSYEQYF.